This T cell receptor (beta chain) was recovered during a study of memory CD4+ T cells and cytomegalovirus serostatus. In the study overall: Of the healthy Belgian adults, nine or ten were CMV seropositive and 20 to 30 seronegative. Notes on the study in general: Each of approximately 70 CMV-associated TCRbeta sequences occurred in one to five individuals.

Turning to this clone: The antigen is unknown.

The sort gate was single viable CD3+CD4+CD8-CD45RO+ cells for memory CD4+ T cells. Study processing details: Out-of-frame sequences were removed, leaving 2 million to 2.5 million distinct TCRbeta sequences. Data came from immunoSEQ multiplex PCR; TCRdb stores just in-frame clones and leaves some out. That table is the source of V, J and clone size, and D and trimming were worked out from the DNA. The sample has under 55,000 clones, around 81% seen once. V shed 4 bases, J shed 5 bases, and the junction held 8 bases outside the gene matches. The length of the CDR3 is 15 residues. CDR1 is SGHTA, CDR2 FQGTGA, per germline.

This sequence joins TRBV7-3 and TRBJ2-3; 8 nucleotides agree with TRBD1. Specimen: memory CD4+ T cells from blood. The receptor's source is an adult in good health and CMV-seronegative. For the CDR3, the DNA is TGTGCCAGCAGCTCCGGACAGGGTCGGGAAGATACGCAGTATTTT. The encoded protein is CASSSGQGREDTQYF.